This TCR beta chain was identified in a study of OX40 agonist ivuxolimab in advanced cancers. Profiled with immunoSEQ multiplex PCR; TCRdb holds only in-frame clones, not every one. The sample lists over 30,000 clones; 80% to 85% were seen once. V was cut by 6 bases and J by 0 bases, with 11 bases left in between. This CDR3 has 14 residues. Germline loops: CDR1 MRHNA, CDR2 SNTAGT. The sample was CD4+ or CD8+ T cells sorted from blood, taken in a trial of the OX40 agonist ivuxolimab. The chain couples TRBV6-4 to TRBJ2-5; TRBD1 might be the D (6 bases). This receptor was taken from an adult with an advanced solid tumor such as melanoma, head and neck, liver or kidney cancer. DNA of the CDR3: TGTGCCAGCAGCCCAACAGGGAACCAAGAGACCCAGTACTTC. It specifies CASSPTGNQETQYF.